This T cell receptor beta chain was recovered during a study of T cells after yellow fever vaccination. Background on the study: EM, EMRA, CM and Tscm memory subsets were sorted using CD3, CD45RA, CCR7 and CD95.

CDR3 length: 14 residues. Looked up from germline, CDR1 is DFQATT and CDR2 is SNEGSKA (reference sequence). Trimming removed 3 bases at V and 4 bases at J, with 15 bases between. Findings and caveats of the study: FACS-sorted repertoires could contain abundant clonotypes contaminating from the bulk population. Clonotypes that responded to the vaccine were almost all undetectable in sorted memory subsets on day 0.

By 5'RACE template switching, TCR cDNA was produced, with a universal primer site and UMIs added in the process. Each CDR3 protein is one row after TCRdb ran MiXCR on the 5' RACE reads. Of under 15,000 distinct CDR3 sequences in the sample, 7.3% are singletons; the top ten hold less than 2%. This clonotype was detected ten times or more. The clonotype comes from a man aged 18 to 29 who received the YFV17D yellow fever vaccine. Source: PBMCs, either bulk or a sorted T-cell subset (CD4+, CD8+, memory, or dextramer-sorted; not recorded which), taken on the day of the yellow fever booster vaccination. V is TRBV20-1 and J is TRBJ1-2, with a tentative D call TRBD1 (5 bases). CDR3 DNA: TGCAGTGCTAGGGGGACTCCTTCCGTCTATGGCTACACCTTC. As protein: CSARGTPSVYGYTF.